The rows below give T cell receptor beta chains drawn from one sample of a study of T cells in Graves' hyperthyroidism and ophthalmopathy. TCRdb re-analysed the multiplex PCR reads in MiXCR, keeping a single row per CDR3 protein. Of around 600,000 distinct CDR3 sequences listed, more than 15% are singletons. Sequenced input: blood. These receptor sequences come from a woman younger than 45 with Graves' hyperthyroidism. The CDR3 runs from the conserved cysteine through the conserved F or W. D genes are given only for firm matches. Size tells how often a clone was seen (once, few, many) or the class of an expanded clone, and some rows leave it out.

J gene	D gene	V gene	clone size	CDR3 protein	CDR3 DNA
TRBJ2-7	TRBD2	TRBV3-1	.	CASSQGPGLAGYERYF	TGTGCCAGCAGCCAGGGGCCAGGACTAGCGGGTTACGAGCGGTACTTC
TRBJ2-4	.	TRBV3-1	many	CASSQEGWRLAKNIQYF	TGTGCCAGCAGCCAAGAAGGGTGGAGATTAGCCAAAAACATTCAGTACTTC
TRBJ2-1	TRBD2	TRBV5-4	.	CANSTPTSGLNNEQFF	TGTGCCAACAGCACACCGACTAGCGGATTAAACAATGAGCAGTTCTTC
TRBJ1-3	.	TRBV20-1	many	CSARDQVYGVAGNTIYF	TGCAGTGCTAGAGATCAGGTGTACGGGGTTGCGGGAAACACCATATATTTT
TRBJ2-3	TRBD2	TRBV5-1	.	CASSFILAGGTDTQYF	TGCGCCAGCAGCTTTATTCTAGCGGGAGGGACAGATACGCAGTATTTT
TRBJ2-7	.	TRBV4-1	few	CASSQPLDGVYEQYF	TGCGCCAGCAGCCAACCCCTCGATGGGGTCTACGAGCAGTACTTC
TRBJ1-5	.	TRBV15	.	CATSRVVLSNQPQHF	TGTGCCACCAGCAGAGTGGTACTGAGCAATCAGCCCCAGCATTTT
TRBJ2-1	.	TRBV20-1	.	CSALRLGYNEQFF	TGCAGTGCCCTCCGCCTCGGTTACAATGAGCAGTTCTTC
TRBJ2-1	TRBD2	TRBV7-9	.	CASSYQWGGRGDNEQFF	TGTGCCAGCAGCTATCAATGGGGCGGGAGGGGCGACAATGAGCAGTTCTTC
TRBJ1-4	.	TRBV4-2	.	CASSQVREGEKLFF	TGTGCCAGCAGCCAAGTCAGGGAGGGGGAAAAACTGTTTTTT
TRBJ2-1	TRBD1	TRBV27	.	CAGSFGQGVNEQSF	TGTGCCGGCAGTTTTGGACAGGGGGTAAATGAGCAGTCCTTC
TRBJ2-1	TRBD2	TRBV20-1	few	CSAGLTSGYGEQFF	TGCAGTGCGGGATTGACTAGCGGATACGGTGAGCAGTTCTTC
TRBJ2-7	.	TRBV6-5	.	CASSYDSYYEQYF	TGTGCCAGCAGTTACGACAGCTACTACGAGCAGTACTTC
TRBJ2-2	.	TRBV6-2/TRBV6-3	.	CASSQTRLGLFF	TGTGCCAGCAGCCAAACTAGGTTGGGGCTGTTTTTT
TRBJ1-5	TRBD1	TRBV6-2/TRBV6-3	few	CATTDRDSNQPQHF	TGTGCCACCACGGACAGGGATAGCAATCAGCCCCAGCATTTT
TRBJ2-3	.	TRBV20-1	many	CSASIAVRDVQGDTQYF	TGCAGTGCTAGCATAGCCGTTCGGGACGTCCAAGGAGATACGCAGTATTTT
TRBJ2-7	TRBD2	TRBV27	many	CASSQPFSGSDYEQYF	TGTGCCAGCAGTCAACCATTTAGCGGGAGCGACTACGAGCAGTACTTC
TRBJ1-6	.	TRBV7-2	many	CASSSRVEVGALHF	TGTGCCAGCAGCTCTAGGGTGGAGGTAGGGGCCCTCCACTTT
TRBJ2-7	TRBD2	TRBV6-5	few	CASSYFLAGTPYEQYF	TGTGCCAGCAGTTACTTCCTAGCGGGGACGCCATACGAGCAGTACTTC
TRBJ2-3	.	TRBV19	.	CASSRRGGRGGHITDTQYF	TGTGCCAGTAGTCGACGAGGAGGCCGGGGTGGACACATCACAGATACGCAGTATTTT
TRBJ1-4	.	TRBV20-1	.	CSALSRQTGNNEKLFF	TGCAGTGCTCTAAGCCGGCAAACAGGGAATAATGAAAAACTGTTTTTT
TRBJ2-2	TRBD1	TRBV28	.	CASSSGQGGGELFF	TGTGCCAGCAGTTCGGGACAGGGGGGCGGGGAGCTGTTTTTT
TRBJ2-5	.	TRBV3-2	once	CASSPEGRRTQYF	TGTGCCAGCAGCCCGGAGGGCCGCCGGACCCAGTACTTC
TRBJ2-1	TRBD1	TRBV7-3	many	CASRRGGSDYNEQFF	TGTGCCAGCAGGCGAGGGGGCAGCGACTACAATGAGCAGTTCTTC
TRBJ2-7	TRBD1	TRBV20-1	.	CSASGTVMDEQYF	TGCAGTGCTTCCGGGACAGTGATGGACGAGCAGTACTTC
TRBJ2-5	TRBD1	TRBV7-9	many	CASSSQGAGETQYF	TGTGCCAGCAGCTCACAGGGGGCGGGAGAGACCCAGTACTTC
TRBJ2-3	.	TRBV5-1	many	CASSYDHTDTQYF	TGCGCCAGCAGCTACGACCACACAGATACGCAGTATTTT
TRBJ1-1	.	TRBV19	.	CASSILRGGEAFF	TGTGCCAGTAGTATTCTCAGGGGTGGAGAAGCTTTCTTT
TRBJ1-5	.	TRBV18	few	CASSPPPGRPNQPQHF	TGTGCCAGCTCACCACCCCCGGGAAGGCCCAATCAGCCCCAGCATTTT
TRBJ2-2	.	TRBV6-1	once	CASSELQGADTGELFF	TGTGCCAGCAGTGAACTACAGGGCGCCGACACCGGGGAGCTGTTTTTT
TRBJ1-2	.	TRBV30	many	CAWSVDSSYGYTF	TGTGCCTGGAGTGTAGACAGCTCTTATGGCTACACCTTC
TRBJ1-4	TRBD1	TRBV10-3	.	CAISEFGTDEKLFF	TGTGCCATCAGTGAATTCGGGACAGATGAAAAACTGTTTTTT
TRBJ2-3	.	TRBV27	.	CASSLLFQTTDTQYF	TGTGCCAGCAGTTTGTTGTTCCAAACCACAGATACGCAGTATTTT
TRBJ2-3	TRBD2	TRBV11-1	.	CASSVRWRGGDTQYF	TGCGCCAGCAGCGTCCGATGGAGGGGAGGGGATACGCAGTATTTT
TRBJ2-1	TRBD1	TRBV20-1	.	CSTRWTGGANEQFF	TGCAGTACTAGATGGACAGGGGGCGCGAATGAGCAGTTCTTC
TRBJ2-3	TRBD2	TRBV7-3	.	CASSPYPLAGTDTQYF	TGTGCCAGCAGCCCATACCCCCTAGCGGGTACAGATACGCAGTATTTT
TRBJ2-7	.	TRBV20-1	many	CSGSGAGYEQYF	TGCAGTGGATCGGGCGCTGGCTACGAGCAGTACTTC
TRBJ2-7	.	TRBV27	.	CASSLHGYEQYF	TGTGCCAGCAGTTTGCACGGCTACGAGCAGTACTTC
TRBJ1-2	TRBD1	TRBV11-2	many	CASSSHRLRDRVFGYTF	TGTGCCAGCAGCTCACACCGTCTCCGGGACAGGGTGTTTGGCTACACCTTC
TRBJ2-2	.	TRBV20-1	many	CSAREVGARGTGELFF	TGCAGTGCTAGAGAGGTGGGGGCGCGGGGCACCGGGGAGCTGTTTTTT
TRBJ2-1	TRBD2	TRBV27	few	CASSTGTSRNEQFF	TGTGCCAGCAGTACCGGGACTAGTCGGAATGAGCAGTTCTTC
TRBJ2-7	.	TRBV6-6	many	CASSYFRLGSTYEQYF	TGTGCCAGCAGTTACTTTAGGTTGGGAAGCACCTACGAGCAGTACTTC
TRBJ2-7	TRBD1	TRBV6-2/TRBV6-3	many	CASSYRGTGPSYEQYF	TGTGCCAGCAGTTACCGCGGGACAGGGCCTTCCTACGAGCAGTACTTC
TRBJ2-1	.	TRBV7-3	.	CASRPGTSYNEQFF	TGTGCCAGTAGACCCGGGACTTCCTACAATGAGCAGTTCTTC
TRBJ2-7	TRBD1	TRBV14	.	CASSQAGGRSSYEQYF	TGTGCCAGCAGCCAAGCAGGGGGCCGGAGCTCCTACGAGCAGTACTTC
TRBJ2-1	.	TRBV7-2	many	CASSQTALVRYNEQFF	TGTGCCAGCAGCCAGACAGCTCTAGTTAGATACAATGAGCAGTTCTTC
TRBJ2-7	TRBD1	TRBV28	few	CASRSPGQGMFSGNEQYF	TGTGCCAGCAGAAGCCCGGGACAGGGAATGTTCAGTGGGAACGAGCAGTACTTC
TRBJ2-6	.	TRBV5-1	few	CASSGPPSGANVLTF	TGCGCCAGCAGCGGCCCCCCTTCTGGGGCCAACGTCCTGACTTTC
TRBJ2-7	.	TRBV5-1	.	CASRLAKDDEQYF	TGCGCCAGCAGGCTAGCTAAAGATGATGAGCAGTACTTC
TRBJ2-7	TRBD2	TRBV5-4	.	CASSRSGTPYEQYF	TGTGCCAGCAGCCGTAGCGGGACCCCCTACGAGCAGTACTTC
TRBJ2-7	TRBD2	TRBV2	many	CASSALAGFDEQYF	TGTGCCAGCAGTGCCCTAGCGGGATTCGACGAGCAGTACTTC